The rows below give T cell receptor beta chains drawn from one sample of a study of cytomegalovirus exposure and HLA in healthy donors. Measured with immunoSEQ multiplex PCR; TCRdb has only the in-frame clones, and not every one. This sample yields 170,000 or so clones, of which more than 70% are seen a single time; roughly 6.2% belongs to the top ten. The sample comprised PBMCs. Receptors were obtained from a male donor in good health and CMV-seropositive. Each CDR3 is given with its conserved first and last residue. Fields, in order: CDR3 protein, CDR3 DNA, clone size, V gene, J gene, D gene. The D gene is left open where the match is weak. Rows may omit the clone size; those that give it use once, few, many or a size class.

cdr3_aa: CASSGLGGPNEQFF
cdr3_nt: TGCGCCAGCAGCGGACTAGGAGGCCCCAATGAGCAGTTCTTC
clone_size: -
v_call: TRBV5-1
j_call: TRBJ2-1
d_call: TRBD2

cdr3_aa: CASTETSGSSYNEQFF
cdr3_nt: TGTGCCAGTACCGAGACTAGCGGGAGCTCCTACAATGAGCAGTTCTTC
clone_size: -
v_call: TRBV19
j_call: TRBJ2-1
d_call: TRBD2

cdr3_aa: CAFNRQGNEQYF
cdr3_nt: TGTGCCTTTAACAGACAGGGCAACGAGCAGTACTTC
clone_size: -
v_call: TRBV30
j_call: TRBJ2-7
d_call: TRBD1

cdr3_aa: CASRGDINQPQHF
cdr3_nt: TGTGCCAGCAGGGGGGACATCAATCAGCCCCAGCATTTT
clone_size: -
v_call: TRBV2
j_call: TRBJ1-5
d_call: -

cdr3_aa: CASSILGDTEAFF
cdr3_nt: TGTGCCAGTAGTATCCTGGGGGACACTGAGGCTTTCTTT
clone_size: -
v_call: TRBV19
j_call: TRBJ1-1
d_call: -

cdr3_aa: CASSTGESHGNIQYF
cdr3_nt: TGTGCCAGCAGTACAGGGGAGTCACACGGGAACATTCAGTACTTC
clone_size: -
v_call: TRBV28
j_call: TRBJ2-4
d_call: TRBD1

cdr3_aa: CASSLRQGASNQPQHF
cdr3_nt: TGTGCCAGCAGCTTGCGACAGGGGGCAAGCAATCAGCCCCAGCATTTT
clone_size: -
v_call: TRBV5-6
j_call: TRBJ1-5
d_call: TRBD1

cdr3_aa: CASRTGGSKNIQYF
cdr3_nt: TGCGCCAGCAGGACAGGGGGCTCAAAAAACATTCAGTACTTC
clone_size: -
v_call: TRBV5-1
j_call: TRBJ2-4
d_call: TRBD1

cdr3_aa: CASSFRADTYEQYF
cdr3_nt: TGTGCCAGCAGCTTTAGAGCGGATACCTACGAGCAGTACTTC
clone_size: -
v_call: TRBV13
j_call: TRBJ2-7
d_call: -

cdr3_aa: CSGGQGYEQYF
cdr3_nt: TGCAGTGGGGGACAGGGCTACGAGCAGTACTTC
clone_size: -
v_call: TRBV20-1
j_call: TRBJ2-7
d_call: TRBD1

cdr3_aa: CASSAALGQGQQYF
cdr3_nt: TGTGCCAGCAGCGCTGCCCTTGGGCAGGGACAACAGTACTTC
clone_size: few
v_call: TRBV9
j_call: TRBJ2-4
d_call: -

cdr3_aa: CASSFRPGTFKGQFF
cdr3_nt: TGTGCCAGCAGTTTCAGGCCGGGGACTTTCAAGGGGCAGTTCTTC
clone_size: -
v_call: TRBV27
j_call: TRBJ2-1
d_call: -

cdr3_aa: CASSIVGAGRSGELFF
cdr3_nt: TGTGCCAGTAGTATAGTCGGAGCTGGCCGGTCCGGGGAGCTGTTTTTT
clone_size: -
v_call: TRBV19
j_call: TRBJ2-2
d_call: -

cdr3_aa: CSSSLVGDSNQPQHF
cdr3_nt: TGTTCCAGCAGCTTAGTGGGAGATAGCAATCAGCCCCAGCATTTT
clone_size: -
v_call: TRBV7-9
j_call: TRBJ1-5
d_call: -

cdr3_aa: CAAQRIAGTQETQYF
cdr3_nt: TGCGCCGCTCAGAGGATTGCGGGAACCCAAGAGACCCAGTACTTC
clone_size: -
v_call: TRBV4-1
j_call: TRBJ2-5
d_call: -

cdr3_aa: CASSSGTGGDEKLFF
cdr3_nt: TGCGCCAGCAGTTCCGGGACAGGGGGGGATGAAAAACTGTTTTTT
clone_size: -
v_call: TRBV5-1
j_call: TRBJ1-4
d_call: TRBD1

cdr3_aa: CASSLAQGRGYTEAFF
cdr3_nt: TGCGCCAGCAGCTTGGCCCAGGGCAGGGGATATACTGAAGCTTTCTTT
clone_size: -
v_call: TRBV5-1
j_call: TRBJ1-1
d_call: -

cdr3_aa: CASSFADGGGQPQHF
cdr3_nt: TGTGCCAGCAGTTTCGCTGACGGGGGAGGGCAGCCCCAGCATTTT
clone_size: -
v_call: TRBV11-2
j_call: TRBJ1-5
d_call: -

cdr3_aa: CASRAAGGNTEAFF
cdr3_nt: TGTGCCAGCAGGGCTGCAGGTGGCAACACTGAAGCTTTCTTT
clone_size: once
v_call: TRBV7-2
j_call: TRBJ1-1
d_call: -

cdr3_aa: CASRDSDNEQFF
cdr3_nt: TGTGCCAGCAGGGATAGCGACAATGAGCAGTTCTTC
clone_size: -
v_call: TRBV5-5
j_call: TRBJ2-1
d_call: -

cdr3_aa: CASSAGDGGLPQHF
cdr3_nt: TGTGCCAGCAGTGCAGGCGACGGAGGCCTGCCCCAGCATTTT
clone_size: -
v_call: TRBV6-1
j_call: TRBJ1-5
d_call: -

cdr3_aa: CASSLQGVTEAFF
cdr3_nt: TGCGCCAGCAGCTTGCAGGGGGTTACTGAAGCTTTCTTT
clone_size: -
v_call: TRBV5-1
j_call: TRBJ1-1
d_call: TRBD1

cdr3_aa: CSSRGAGSGETQYF
cdr3_nt: TGTTCCAGCCGTGGGGCGGGATCAGGGGAGACCCAGTACTTC
clone_size: -
v_call: TRBV7-9
j_call: TRBJ2-5
d_call: -

cdr3_aa: CSVTPGTTDTQYF
cdr3_nt: TGCAGCGTCACTCCGGGAACCACAGATACGCAGTATTTT
clone_size: -
v_call: TRBV29-1
j_call: TRBJ2-3
d_call: -

cdr3_aa: CASSESSPGQAYEQYF
cdr3_nt: TGTGCCAGCAGTGAATCTTCTCCGGGACAGGCCTACGAGCAGTACTTC
clone_size: -
v_call: TRBV2
j_call: TRBJ2-7
d_call: TRBD1

cdr3_aa: CASSFLARENYEQYF
cdr3_nt: TGTGCCAGCAGTTTTCTAGCGAGAGAAAACTACGAGCAGTACTTC
clone_size: once
v_call: TRBV28
j_call: TRBJ2-7
d_call: -

cdr3_aa: CASSQVPGQGFEKLFF
cdr3_nt: TGTGCCAGCAGCCAAGTCCCGGGACAGGGGTTTGAAAAACTGTTTTTT
clone_size: -
v_call: TRBV4-2
j_call: TRBJ1-4
d_call: TRBD1

cdr3_aa: CASSSRLALNEQFF
cdr3_nt: TGTGCCAGCAGCTCCCGACTAGCCCTCAATGAGCAGTTCTTC
clone_size: -
v_call: TRBV7-2
j_call: TRBJ2-1
d_call: TRBD2

cdr3_aa: CAHQAAGGAYNEQFF
cdr3_nt: TGTGCCCATCAGGCCGCGGGAGGGGCTTACAATGAGCAGTTCTTC
clone_size: few
v_call: TRBV7-9
j_call: TRBJ2-1
d_call: TRBD2

cdr3_aa: CSVESGAGNTIYF
cdr3_nt: TGCAGCGTTGAGTCCGGGGCTGGAAACACCATATATTTT
clone_size: -
v_call: TRBV29-1
j_call: TRBJ1-3
d_call: -

cdr3_aa: CASSPPGTGIATNEKLFF
cdr3_nt: TGTGCCAGCTCACCACCCGGGACAGGGATTGCAACTAATGAAAAACTGTTTTTT
clone_size: -
v_call: TRBV18
j_call: TRBJ1-4
d_call: TRBD1

cdr3_aa: CASSDSELGPQHF
cdr3_nt: TGTGCCAGCAGTGACTCGGAGCTGGGGCCCCAGCATTTT
clone_size: -
v_call: TRBV6-4
j_call: TRBJ1-5
d_call: -

cdr3_aa: CASSPGYQETQYF
cdr3_nt: TGTGCCAGCAGTCCAGGGTACCAAGAGACCCAGTACTTC
clone_size: -
v_call: TRBV6-5
j_call: TRBJ2-5
d_call: -

cdr3_aa: CASSLADSYEQYF
cdr3_nt: TGTGCCAGCAGTTTGGCCGATTCCTACGAGCAGTACTTC
clone_size: -
v_call: TRBV28
j_call: TRBJ2-7
d_call: -

cdr3_aa: CASTNQETQYF
cdr3_nt: TGCGCCAGCACCAATCAGGAGACCCAGTACTTC
clone_size: -
v_call: TRBV5-1
j_call: TRBJ2-5
d_call: -

cdr3_aa: CASSIETEVNIQYF
cdr3_nt: TGTGCCAGCAGCATCGAGACAGAAGTAAACATTCAGTACTTC
clone_size: -
v_call: TRBV7-9
j_call: TRBJ2-4
d_call: -

cdr3_aa: CASSGDRVSNQPQHF
cdr3_nt: TGTGCCAGCAGTGGGGACAGGGTAAGCAATCAGCCCCAGCATTTT
clone_size: -
v_call: TRBV25-1
j_call: TRBJ1-5
d_call: TRBD1

cdr3_aa: CASSVTTGGGSPLHF
cdr3_nt: TGTGCCAGCAGCGTGACGACAGGGGGCGGGTCACCCCTCCACTTT
clone_size: few
v_call: TRBV9
j_call: TRBJ1-6
d_call: TRBD1

cdr3_aa: CASSVGRDYGYTF
cdr3_nt: TGTGCCAGCAGTGTGGGCCGAGACTATGGCTACACCTTC
clone_size: -
v_call: TRBV6-4
j_call: TRBJ1-2
d_call: -

cdr3_aa: CASSPEGRVFNEQFF
cdr3_nt: TGTGCCAGCAGCCCCGAAGGGAGGGTATTCAATGAGCAGTTCTTC
clone_size: -
v_call: TRBV11-2
j_call: TRBJ2-1
d_call: TRBD2

cdr3_aa: CASSPRSLGGATNEKLFF
cdr3_nt: TGTGCCAGCTCACCGAGATCCCTAGGGGGTGCAACTAATGAAAAACTGTTTTTT
clone_size: few
v_call: TRBV18
j_call: TRBJ1-4
d_call: -

cdr3_aa: CASSPLGTLTEQYF
cdr3_nt: TGTGCCAGCAGCCCCCTGGGGACATTAACCGAGCAGTACTTC
clone_size: -
v_call: TRBV7-2
j_call: TRBJ2-7
d_call: -

cdr3_aa: CASSYSDRGYYGYTF
cdr3_nt: TGTGCCAGCAGTTACTCGGACAGGGGTTATTATGGCTACACCTTC
clone_size: -
v_call: TRBV6-6
j_call: TRBJ1-2
d_call: TRBD1

cdr3_aa: CSVRASGRETQYF
cdr3_nt: TGCAGCGTTAGGGCTAGCGGGAGGGAGACCCAGTACTTC
clone_size: -
v_call: TRBV29-1
j_call: TRBJ2-5
d_call: TRBD2

cdr3_aa: CASGLAGGRTGELFF
cdr3_nt: TGTGCCAGCGGACTAGCGGGGGGAAGGACCGGGGAGCTGTTTTTT
clone_size: -
v_call: TRBV18
j_call: TRBJ2-2
d_call: TRBD2

cdr3_aa: CASSLFVGVTGELFF
cdr3_nt: TGTGCCAGCAGCTTATTCGTAGGGGTTACCGGGGAGCTGTTTTTT
clone_size: -
v_call: TRBV13
j_call: TRBJ2-2
d_call: -

cdr3_aa: CASSVRGFGGYTF
cdr3_nt: TGTGCCAGCAGCGTCAGAGGGTTTGGTGGCTACACCTTC
clone_size: -
v_call: TRBV27
j_call: TRBJ1-2
d_call: -

cdr3_aa: CASSLIGGGDYTQYF
cdr3_nt: TGTGCCAGCAGTTTAATAGGGGGAGGGGATTATACGCAGTATTTT
clone_size: once
v_call: TRBV27
j_call: TRBJ2-3
d_call: -

cdr3_aa: CASSQGGTGGVRGKQYF
cdr3_nt: TGTGCCAGCAGCCAAGGAGGGACAGGGGGGGTAAGGGGCAAGCAGTACTTC
clone_size: -
v_call: TRBV4-2
j_call: TRBJ2-7
d_call: TRBD1

cdr3_aa: CASSVETSGYYEQYF
cdr3_nt: TGTGCCAGCAGCGTAGAGACTAGCGGGTACTACGAGCAGTACTTC
clone_size: few
v_call: TRBV9
j_call: TRBJ2-7
d_call: TRBD2

cdr3_aa: CASGAGDGNTIYF
cdr3_nt: TGCGCCAGCGGGGCGGGGGATGGAAACACCATATATTTT
clone_size: few
v_call: TRBV4-3
j_call: TRBJ1-3
d_call: -

cdr3_aa: CASSLGQGNQPQHF
cdr3_nt: TGTGCCAGCAGCTTGGGACAGGGTAATCAGCCCCAGCATTTT
clone_size: -
v_call: TRBV7-9
j_call: TRBJ1-5
d_call: TRBD1

cdr3_aa: CASKFTVNTEAFF
cdr3_nt: TGTGCCAGCAAATTTACGGTGAACACTGAAGCTTTCTTT
clone_size: -
v_call: TRBV6-4
j_call: TRBJ1-1
d_call: -

cdr3_aa: CASSESIPRGGKRQETQYF
cdr3_nt: TGTGCCAGCAGTGAAAGTATACCACGGGGGGGCAAACGCCAAGAGACCCAGTACTTC
clone_size: -
v_call: TRBV6-1
j_call: TRBJ2-5
d_call: TRBD2

cdr3_aa: CASSLYGGYQPQHF
cdr3_nt: TGTGCCAGCAGTTTATACGGGGGTTATCAGCCCCAGCATTTT
clone_size: -
v_call: TRBV27
j_call: TRBJ1-5
d_call: -